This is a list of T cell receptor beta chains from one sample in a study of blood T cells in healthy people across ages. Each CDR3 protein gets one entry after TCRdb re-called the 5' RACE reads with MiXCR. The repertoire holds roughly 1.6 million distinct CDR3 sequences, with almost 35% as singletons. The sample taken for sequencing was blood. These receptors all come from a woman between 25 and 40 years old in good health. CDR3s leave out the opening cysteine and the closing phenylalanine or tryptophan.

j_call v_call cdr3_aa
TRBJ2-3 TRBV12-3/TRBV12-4 ASSSRGIRATDTQY
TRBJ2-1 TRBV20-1 SAPNRAGGRDEQF
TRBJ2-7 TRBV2 ASASRLDSYEQY
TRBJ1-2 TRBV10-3 AISEDGDGYT
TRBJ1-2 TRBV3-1 ASSQARPGDYGYT
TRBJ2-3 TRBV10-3 ATSDPPIAGTDTQY
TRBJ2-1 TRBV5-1 ASIPAPGAYNEQF
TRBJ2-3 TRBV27 ASSIGTTYTDTQY
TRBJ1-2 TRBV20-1 SAREVGDLDGYT
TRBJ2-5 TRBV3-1 ASSHLSFRDGWQETQY
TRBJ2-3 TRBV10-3 AISDLRSADTQY
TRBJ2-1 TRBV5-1 ASSLASGKRNEQF
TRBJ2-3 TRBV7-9 ASSFPLGQITDTQY
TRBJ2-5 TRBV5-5 ASSVARWVEETQY
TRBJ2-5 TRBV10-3 AISEMGATQETQY
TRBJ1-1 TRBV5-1 ASSPAGAKRGENTEAF
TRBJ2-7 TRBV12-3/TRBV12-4 ASRTGAHYEQY
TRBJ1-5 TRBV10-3 AISDLGTGVQPQH
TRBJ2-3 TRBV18 ASSPRGLARADTQY
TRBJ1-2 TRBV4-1 ASSQDGAGYGYT
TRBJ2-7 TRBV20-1 SASVGAKTYEQY
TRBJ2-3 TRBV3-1 ASSQDVTSGRTDTQY
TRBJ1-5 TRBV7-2 AGSVTGARGQPQH
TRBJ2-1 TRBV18 ASSPGRGSHEQF